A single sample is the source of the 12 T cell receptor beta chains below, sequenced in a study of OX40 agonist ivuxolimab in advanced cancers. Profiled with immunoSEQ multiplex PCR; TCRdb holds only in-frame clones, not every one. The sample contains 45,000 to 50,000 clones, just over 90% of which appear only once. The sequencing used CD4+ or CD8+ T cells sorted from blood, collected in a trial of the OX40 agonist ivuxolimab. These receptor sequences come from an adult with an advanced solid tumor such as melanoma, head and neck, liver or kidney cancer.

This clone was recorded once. The CDR3 nucleotides are TGTGCCAGCAGCGTAACGGCGGGGTATACCTACAATGAGCAGTTCTTC. This codes for CASSVTAGYTYNEQFF. The V call is TRBV9, the J call TRBJ2-1, with D possibly being TRBD2 (6 bases). V lost 1 base, J lost 2 bases, and 13 bases lay in between. Germline CDR1 and CDR2: SGDLS and YYNGEE. This CDR3 region has 16 residues. The complete variable domain, with remaining parts taken from reference TRBV9 and TRBJ2-1, reads DSGVTQTPKHLITATGQRVTLRCSPRSGDLSVYWYQQSLDQGLQFLIQYYNGEERAKGNILERFSAQQFPDLHSELNLSSLELGDSALYFCASSVTAGYTYNEQFFGPGTRLTVL.

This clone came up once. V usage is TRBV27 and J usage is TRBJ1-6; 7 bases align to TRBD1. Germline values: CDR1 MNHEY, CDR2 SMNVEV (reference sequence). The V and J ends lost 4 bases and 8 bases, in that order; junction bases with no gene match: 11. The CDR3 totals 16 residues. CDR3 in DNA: TGTGCCAGCAGTTCTTACCAGGGGGAGCCCCATTCACCCCTCCACTTT. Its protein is CASSSYQGEPHSPLHF.

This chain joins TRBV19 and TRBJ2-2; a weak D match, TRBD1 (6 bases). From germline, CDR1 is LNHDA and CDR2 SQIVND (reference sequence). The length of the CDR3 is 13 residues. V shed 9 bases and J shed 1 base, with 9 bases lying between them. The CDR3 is CASRTENTGELFF. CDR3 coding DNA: TGTGCCAGCAGGACAGAGAACACCGGGGAGCTGTTTTTT.

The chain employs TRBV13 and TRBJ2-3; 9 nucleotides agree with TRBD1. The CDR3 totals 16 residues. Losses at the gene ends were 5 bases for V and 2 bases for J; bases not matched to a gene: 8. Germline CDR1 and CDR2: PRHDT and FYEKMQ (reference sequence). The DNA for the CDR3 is TGTGCCAGCAGCCTAGATGGGACAGGGATCACAGATACGCAGTATTTT. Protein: CASSLDGTGITDTQYF.

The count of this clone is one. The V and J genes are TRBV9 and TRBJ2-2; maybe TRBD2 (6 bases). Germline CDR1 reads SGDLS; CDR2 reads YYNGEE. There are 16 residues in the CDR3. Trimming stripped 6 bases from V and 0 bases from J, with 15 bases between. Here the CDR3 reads CASIAVGAPNTGELFF. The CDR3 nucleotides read TGTGCCAGCATAGCGGTTGGGGCCCCGAACACCGGGGAGCTGTTTTTT.

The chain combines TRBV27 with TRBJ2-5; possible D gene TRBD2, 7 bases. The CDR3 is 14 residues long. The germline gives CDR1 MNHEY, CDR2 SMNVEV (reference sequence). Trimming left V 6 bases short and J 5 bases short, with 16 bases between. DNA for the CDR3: TGTGCCAGCAGCTCGCGGGGGAGGGGGGAGACCCAGTACTTC. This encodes CASSSRGRGETQYF.

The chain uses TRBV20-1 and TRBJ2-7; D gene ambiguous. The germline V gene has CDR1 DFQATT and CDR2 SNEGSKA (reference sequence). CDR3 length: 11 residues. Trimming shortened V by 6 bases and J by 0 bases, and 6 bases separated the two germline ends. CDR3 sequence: CSAVSSYEQYF. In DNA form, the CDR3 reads TGCAGTGCAGTTAGCTCCTACGAGCAGTACTTC.

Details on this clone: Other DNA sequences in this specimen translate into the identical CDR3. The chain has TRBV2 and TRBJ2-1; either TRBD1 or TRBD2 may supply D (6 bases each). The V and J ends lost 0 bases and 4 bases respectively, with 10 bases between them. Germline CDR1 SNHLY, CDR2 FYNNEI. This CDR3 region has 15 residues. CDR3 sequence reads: CASSEAGGPYNEQFF. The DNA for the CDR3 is TGTGCCAGCAGTGAAGCGGGGGGCCCATACAATGAGCAGTTCTTC.

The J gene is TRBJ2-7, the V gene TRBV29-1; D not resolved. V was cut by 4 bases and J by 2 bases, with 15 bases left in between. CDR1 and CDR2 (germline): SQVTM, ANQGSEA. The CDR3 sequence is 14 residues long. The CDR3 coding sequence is TGCAGCGTTGTGCCAGGCCAGTACACCTACGAGCAGTACTTC. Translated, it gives CSVVPGQYTYEQYF.

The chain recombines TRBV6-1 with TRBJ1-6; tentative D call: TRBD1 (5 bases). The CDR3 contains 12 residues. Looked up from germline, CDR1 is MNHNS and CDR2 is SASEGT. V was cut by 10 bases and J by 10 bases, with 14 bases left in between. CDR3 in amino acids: CAIQGGESPLHF. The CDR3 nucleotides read TGTGCCATTCAGGGAGGGGAGTCACCCCTCCACTTT.

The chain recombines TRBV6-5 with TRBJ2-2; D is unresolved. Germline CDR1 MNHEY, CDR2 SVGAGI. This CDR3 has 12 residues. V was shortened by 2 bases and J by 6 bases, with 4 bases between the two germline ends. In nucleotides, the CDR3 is TGTGCCAGCAGTTACGGTGCCGGGGAGCTGTTTTTT. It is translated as CASSYGAGELFF.

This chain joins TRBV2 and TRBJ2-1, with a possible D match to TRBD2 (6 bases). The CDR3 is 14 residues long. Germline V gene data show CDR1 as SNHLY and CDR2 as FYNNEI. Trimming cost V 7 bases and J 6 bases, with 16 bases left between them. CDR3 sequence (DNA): TGTGCCAGCACGACAGAGGCGGGATCCAATGAGCAGTTCTTC. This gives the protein CASTTEAGSNEQFF.